This TCR beta chain emerged from a study of B cell selection in AIRE deficiency. Regulatory T cells were sorted as CD4+CD25hiCD127low/negative cells. The CDR3 runs to 14 residues. Germline V CDR1 and CDR2: MDHEN, SYDVKM. Trimming removed 6 bases from V and 2 bases from J, with 13 bases in between. Findings and caveats of the study: Approximately 31% of healthy-shared Treg sequences were found among patient Tconv cells. Shared Treg sequences had shorter CDR3s, biased toward rearrangements with few non-templated insertions.

Assay used: immunoSEQ multiplex PCR; TCRdb lists only in-frame clones, some missing. The data hold tens of thousands of clones, with 80% to 95% observed a single time. As concerns this clone: Its antigen is still unknown.

The V and J genes are TRBV28 and TRBJ1-2; D uncertain. This TCR was recovered from a human donor in good health. The sample was CD4+CD25+ Tregs sorted from PBMCs. This chain's CDR3 is CASSPWTGNYGYTF. In nucleotides, the CDR3 is TGTGCCAGCAGCCCCTGGACGGGGAACTATGGCTACACCTTC.